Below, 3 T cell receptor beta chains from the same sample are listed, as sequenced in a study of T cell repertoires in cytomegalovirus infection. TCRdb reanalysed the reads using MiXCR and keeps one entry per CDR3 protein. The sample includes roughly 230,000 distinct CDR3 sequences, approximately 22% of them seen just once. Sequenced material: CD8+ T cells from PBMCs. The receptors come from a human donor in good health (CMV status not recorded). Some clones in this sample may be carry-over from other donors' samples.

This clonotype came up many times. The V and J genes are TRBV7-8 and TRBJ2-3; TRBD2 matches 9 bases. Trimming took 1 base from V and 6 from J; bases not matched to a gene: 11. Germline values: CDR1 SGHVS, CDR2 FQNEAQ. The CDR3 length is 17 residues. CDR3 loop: CASSLGPSGAIQDTQYF. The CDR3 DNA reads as TGTGCCAGCAGCTTAGGGCCTAGCGGGGCAATACAGGATACGCAGTATTTT.

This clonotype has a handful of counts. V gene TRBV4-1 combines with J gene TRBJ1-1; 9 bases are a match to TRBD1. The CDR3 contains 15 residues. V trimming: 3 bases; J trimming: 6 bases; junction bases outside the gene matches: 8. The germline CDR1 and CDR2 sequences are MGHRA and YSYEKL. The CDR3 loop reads CASSQTPGQGPEAFF. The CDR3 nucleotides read TGCGCCAGCAGCCAGACCCCGGGACAGGGCCCTGAAGCTTTCTTT.

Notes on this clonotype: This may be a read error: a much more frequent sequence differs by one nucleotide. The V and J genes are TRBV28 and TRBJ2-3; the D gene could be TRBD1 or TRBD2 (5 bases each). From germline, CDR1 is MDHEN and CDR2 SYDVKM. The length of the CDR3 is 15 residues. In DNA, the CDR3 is TGTACCAGCAGTTTATTCAGGGAGCCTGCAGATACGCAGTATTTT. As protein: CTSSLFREPADTQYF.